This T cell receptor beta chain appears in the sequencing data of a study of T cell repertoires in cytomegalovirus infection. Study details: Carrying CMV and the relevant HLA type showed in public TCR beta signatures. Study-level findings and limits: There were carriers of CMV plus the relevant HLA, and cumulative public TCR beta family frequency identified them. HLA-C-restricted TCR beta clonotypes specific for CMV led the ex vivo response.

MiXCR, applied by TCRdb to the reads, yields one record per CDR3 protein. Of hundreds of thousands of distinct CDR3 sequences listed, 20% to 25% are singletons. CDR3 length: 14 amino acids. V shed 4 bases, J shed 5 bases, and the junction held 7 bases outside the gene matches. Germline V lookup: CDR1 MDHEN, CDR2 SYDVKM. As concerns this clonotype: Its antigen is unknown.

The sample was CD8+ T cells from PBMCs. V is TRBV28 and J is TRBJ1-2, with 7 nucleotides matching TRBD1. The source is a human donor in good health (CMV status not recorded). Some clones in this sample may be carry-over from other donors' samples. The CDR3 spells CASSYRGLPYGYTF. The CDR3 bases are TGTGCCAGCAGTTACAGGGGCCTCCCATATGGCTACACCTTC.